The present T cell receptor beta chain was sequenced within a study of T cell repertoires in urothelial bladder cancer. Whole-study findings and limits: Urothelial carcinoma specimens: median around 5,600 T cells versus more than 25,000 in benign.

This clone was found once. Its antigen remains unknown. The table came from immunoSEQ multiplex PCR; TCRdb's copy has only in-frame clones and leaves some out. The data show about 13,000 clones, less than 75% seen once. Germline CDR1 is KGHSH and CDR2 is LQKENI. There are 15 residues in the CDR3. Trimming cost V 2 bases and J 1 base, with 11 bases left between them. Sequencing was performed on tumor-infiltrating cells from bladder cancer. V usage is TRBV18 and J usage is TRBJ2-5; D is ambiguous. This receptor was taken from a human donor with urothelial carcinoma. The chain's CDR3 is CASSPTGRVQETQYF. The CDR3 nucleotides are TGTGCCAGCTCACCAACCGGACGGGTCCAAGAGACCCAGTACTTC.